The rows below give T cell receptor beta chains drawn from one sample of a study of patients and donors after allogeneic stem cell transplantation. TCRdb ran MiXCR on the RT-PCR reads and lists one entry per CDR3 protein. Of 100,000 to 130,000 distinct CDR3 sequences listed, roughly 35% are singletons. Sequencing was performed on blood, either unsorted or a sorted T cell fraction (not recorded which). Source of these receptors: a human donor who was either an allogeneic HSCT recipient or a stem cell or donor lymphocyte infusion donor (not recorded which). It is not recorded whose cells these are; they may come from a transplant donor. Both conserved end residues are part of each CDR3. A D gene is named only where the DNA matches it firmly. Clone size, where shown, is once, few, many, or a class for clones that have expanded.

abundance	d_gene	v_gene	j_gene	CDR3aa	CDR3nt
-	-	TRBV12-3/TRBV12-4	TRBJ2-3	CASSFLWTGTDTQYF	TGTGCCAGCAGTTTTTTGTGGACTGGAACAGATACGCAGTATTTT
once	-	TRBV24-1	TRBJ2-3	CATSDLDGTQYF	TGTGCCACCAGTGATTTGGATGGTACGCAGTATTTT
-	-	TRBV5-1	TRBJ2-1	CASSLRTAIYNEQFF	TGCGCCAGCAGCTTAAGGACAGCCATCTACAATGAGCAGTTCTTC
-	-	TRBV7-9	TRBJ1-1	CASSFTGPAEAFF	TGTGCCAGCAGCTTCACAGGGCCAGCTGAAGCTTTCTTT
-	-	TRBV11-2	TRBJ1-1	CASSPQVMNTEAFF	TGTGCCAGCAGCCCGCAGGTCATGAACACTGAAGCTTTCTTT
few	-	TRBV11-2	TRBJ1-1	CASSARGATEAFF	TGTGCCAGCAGCGCCAGGGGAGCCACTGAAGCTTTCTTT
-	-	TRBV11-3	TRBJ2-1	CASSNWRDKISYNEQFF	TGTGCCAGCAGCAATTGGCGGGATAAAATCTCCTACAATGAGCAGTTCTTC
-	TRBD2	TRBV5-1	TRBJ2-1	CASSLVTSGRAYNEQFF	TGCGCCAGCAGCTTGGTGACTAGCGGGAGGGCCTACAATGAGCAGTTCTTC
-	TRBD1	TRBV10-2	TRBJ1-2	CASTGTGYGYTF	TGCGCCAGCACCGGGACAGGCTATGGCTACACCTTC
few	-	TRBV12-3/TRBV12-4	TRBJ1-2	CASSLSWRGENYGYTF	TGTGCCAGCAGTTTAAGCTGGCGGGGAGAGAACTATGGCTACACCTTC
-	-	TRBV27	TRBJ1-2	CASSLTAGVYGYTF	TGTGCCAGCAGTTTAACGGCGGGGGTCTATGGCTACACCTTC
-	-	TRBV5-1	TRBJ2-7	CASSSQGGSYEQYF	TGCGCCAGCAGCTCGCAGGGTGGCTCCTACGAGCAGTACTTC
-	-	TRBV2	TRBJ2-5	CASSALLRYQETQYF	TGTGCCAGCAGTGCGTTACTTAGGTACCAAGAGACCCAGTACTTC
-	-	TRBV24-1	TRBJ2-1	CATSALSNEQFF	TGTGCCACCAGTGCGTTAAGCAATGAGCAGTTCTTC
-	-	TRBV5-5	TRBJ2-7	CASSLALNVYEQYF	TGTGCCAGCAGCTTGGCTCTGAACGTCTACGAGCAGTACTTC
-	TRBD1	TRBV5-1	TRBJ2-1	CASSWTAGGGEQFF	TGCGCCAGCAGCTGGACCGCAGGGGGCGGTGAGCAGTTCTTC
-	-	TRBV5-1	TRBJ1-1	CASTLGNTEAFF	TGCGCCAGCACTCTGGGGAACACTGAAGCTTTCTTT
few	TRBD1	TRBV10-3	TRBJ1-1	CAITTGTGTTEAFF	TGTGCCATCACTACCGGGACAGGGACCACTGAAGCTTTCTTT
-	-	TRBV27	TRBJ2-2	CATRPRVGTGELFF	TGTGCCACCCGACCCAGGGTAGGCACCGGGGAGCTGTTTTTT
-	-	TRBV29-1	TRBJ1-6	CSVGSSYNSPLHF	TGCAGCGTTGGCAGCTCCTATAATTCACCCCTCCACTTT
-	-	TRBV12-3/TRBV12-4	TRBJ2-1	CASSFRLSYNEQFF	TGTGCCAGCAGTTTCCGCCTCTCCTACAATGAGCAGTTCTTC
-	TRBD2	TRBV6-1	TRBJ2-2	CASRSTSGRGTGELFF	TGTGCCAGCAGATCGACTAGCGGGAGAGGGACCGGGGAGCTGTTTTTT
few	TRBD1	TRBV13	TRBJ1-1	CASTDREGGTEAFF	TGTGCCAGCACCGACAGGGAGGGAGGCACTGAAGCTTTCTTT
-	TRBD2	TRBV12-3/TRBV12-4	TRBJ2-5	CASSTPGLAQLAQYF	TGTGCCAGCAGTACTCCCGGACTAGCCCAACTGGCCCAGTACTTC
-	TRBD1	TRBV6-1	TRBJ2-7	CASSEVGTGNEQYF	TGTGCCAGCAGTGAAGTGGGGACAGGGAACGAGCAGTACTTC
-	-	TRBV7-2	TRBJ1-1	CASSLKGVSTEAFF	TGTGCCAGCAGCTTAAAGGGGGTAAGCACTGAAGCTTTCTTT
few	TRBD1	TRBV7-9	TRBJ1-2	CASSLAFRDRGHYGYTF	TGTGCCAGCAGCTTAGCCTTCCGGGACAGGGGACACTATGGCTACACCTTC
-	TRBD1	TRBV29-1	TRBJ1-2	CSTGQATNYGYTF	TGCAGCACCGGACAGGCGACTAACTATGGCTACACCTTC
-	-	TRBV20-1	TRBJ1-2	CSAIPTENYGYTF	TGCAGTGCAATTCCTACTGAGAACTATGGCTACACCTTC
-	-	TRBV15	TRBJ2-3	CATSRGWTSGADTQYF	TGTGCCACCAGCAGAGGGTGGACTTCAGGGGCAGATACGCAGTATTTT
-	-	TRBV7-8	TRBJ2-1	CASSLGSALYNEQFF	TGTGCCAGCAGCTTAGGGAGCGCCCTTTACAATGAGCAGTTCTTC
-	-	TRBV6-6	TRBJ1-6	CASSYLDRNNSPLHF	TGTGCCAGCAGTTACCTAGACAGGAACAATTCACCCCTCCACTTT
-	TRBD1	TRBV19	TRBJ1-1	CASSRLDRGGTEAFF	TGTGCCAGTAGCCGCCTGGACAGGGGAGGTACTGAAGCTTTCTTT
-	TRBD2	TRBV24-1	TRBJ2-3	CATSDPTSGHTDTQYF	TGTGCCACCAGTGACCCGACTAGCGGACACACAGATACGCAGTATTTT
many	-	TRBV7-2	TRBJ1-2	CASSLNYGYTF	TGTGCCAGCAGCTTGAACTATGGCTACACCTTC
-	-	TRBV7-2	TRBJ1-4	CASSSKPTNEKLFF	TGTGCCAGCAGCTCTAAGCCAACTAATGAAAAACTGTTTTTT
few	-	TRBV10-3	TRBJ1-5	CAISESVGSYQPQHF	TGTGCCATCAGTGAGTCAGTTGGGAGCTATCAGCCCCAGCATTTT
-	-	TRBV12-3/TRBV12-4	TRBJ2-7	CASSLAGPAYEQYF	TGTGCCAGCAGTTTAGCGGGACCGGCCTACGAGCAGTACTTC
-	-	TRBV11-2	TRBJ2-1	CASSLLNNEQFF	TGTGCCAGCAGCTTACTGAACAATGAGCAGTTCTTC